One and the same sample provided the 14 T cell receptor beta chains below, sequenced in a study of CD8 T cells in ankylosing spondylitis. The study, taken as a whole, reports: Made up of about eight highly homologous variants, a TCR beta motif appeared characteristic of ankylosing spondylitis blood.

Their cognate antigens are unknown. One entry per CDR3 protein, called by TCRdb with MiXCR from the 5' RACE reads. The profile shows around 890,000 distinct CDR3 sequences, about an eighth of them singletons. The sequenced sample consisted of blood, either unsorted or a sorted T cell fraction (not recorded which). The receptor source for this set is a male donor with ankylosing spondylitis.

This rearrangement joins TRBV20-1 to TRBJ2-3; D remains unclear. V lost 7 bases, J lost 3 bases, and 11 bases lay in between. The CDR3 length is 12 residues. CDR1 is DFQATT and CDR2 is SNEGSKA in the germline V gene (reference sequence). The CDR3 DNA reads TGCAGTGGCGAGTGGAGAACAGATACGCAGTATTTT. It is translated as CSGEWRTDTQYF.

CDR3 protein: CASSFVFYTQYF. The CDR3 bases are TGTGCCAGCAGCTTCGTCTTCTATACGCAGTATTTT. V usage is TRBV7-2 and J usage is TRBJ2-3; no definite D call. Germline lookup yields CDR1 SGHTA and CDR2 FQGNSA. The V end was cut by 3 bases, the J end by 7 bases, with 8 bases between. CDR3 length equals 12 residues.

This rearrangement joins TRBV7-2 to TRBJ2-1, with D perhaps TRBD1 (5 bases). CDR1 SGHTA and CDR2 FQGNSA come from the germline V gene. The CDR3 sequence is 15 residues long. The ends were cut back, 5 bases at V and 2 bases at J, with 13 bases in the middle. The CDR3, as DNA: TGTGCCAGCAGCACTGACAGTGTCCCCTACAATGAGCAGTTCTTC. The encoded protein is CASSTDSVPYNEQFF.

This clonotype was found a few times. The chain combines TRBV20-1 with TRBJ1-1, with D uncertain. Germline CDR1 is DFQATT and CDR2 is SNEGSKA (reference sequence). The CDR3 loop spans 13 amino acids. Trimming removed 5 bases at V and 0 bases at J, with 10 bases between. CDR3 sequence reads: CSAAGTMNTEAFF. For the CDR3, the DNA is TGCAGTGCTGCGGGCACCATGAACACTGAAGCTTTCTTT.

This clonotype occurred a few times. The V gene is TRBV29-1, the J gene TRBJ2-3; 7 positions match TRBD2. V lost 6 bases, J lost 1 base, and 7 bases stayed unmatched. Germline assignment: CDR1 SQVTM and CDR2 ANQGSEA. This CDR3 comprises 14 residues. CDR3 coding DNA: TGCAGCGTGATACGACTAGCCGGCACAGATACGCAGTATTTT. This codes for CSVIRLAGTDTQYF.

In this sample, this clonotype turned up many times. The gene calls are TRBV20-1 and TRBJ2-4, with 11 bases that match TRBD1. With 3 bases clipped from V and 7 bases from J, the junction kept 2 bases outside the gene matches. Per germline, CDR1 DFQATT and CDR2 SNEGSKA (reference sequence). This CDR3 region has 13 residues. The CDR3 DNA reads TGCAGTGCTAGCCGGGACAGGGGGAACATTCAGTACTTC. This sequence encodes CSASRDRGNIQYF.

The rearrangement joins TRBV10-2 to TRBJ2-2; D not resolved. Germline-derived CDR1 and CDR2 are WSHSY and SAAADI. The CDR3 spans 15 residues. The germline V and J ends were trimmed by 3 bases and 4 bases, with 12 bases remaining between them. The CDR3 DNA reads TGCGCCAGCAGTGATAGGGAAGGCCTCACCGGGGAGCTGTTTTTT. Its protein is CASSDREGLTGELFF.

J is TRBJ2-7 and V is TRBV20-1; the D gene is possibly TRBD1 (5 bases). V gave up 0 bases and J gave up 3 bases, with 15 bases separating them. CDR1 is DFQATT, CDR2 SNEGSKA, per germline (reference sequence). This CDR3 is 15 amino acids long. The CDR3 is CSARDQDKLSYEQYF. The CDR3 nucleotides read TGCAGTGCTAGAGACCAGGACAAGCTAAGCTACGAGCAGTACTTC.

The sample holds a few counts of this clonotype. The rearrangement joins TRBV6-2 or TRBV6-3 to TRBJ1-2; D might be TRBD1 (5 bases). Germline CDR1 and CDR2: MNHEY and SVGEGT. V lost 5 bases, J lost 4 bases, and 11 bases lay in between. CDR3 length equals 13 residues. The CDR3 DNA reads as TGTGCCAGCAGTGTGTCACAGGTCTATGGCTACACCTTC. Translated, it gives CASSVSQVYGYTF.

Turning to this clonotype: One end of the junction is discordant with germline, which a read error may explain. The chain joins TRBV5-1 to TRBJ2-5, with 10 bases identical to TRBD1. CDR1 and CDR2 from the germline V gene are SGHRS and YFSETQ. The CDR3 has 16 residues. CDR3 protein: CASSPGQGLDQKTQYF. The CDR3 DNA follows: TGCGCCAGCAGCCCGGGACAGGGGTTGGACCAAAAGACCCAGTACTTC.

This clonotype has more than one count but fewer than ten. This chain uses TRBV6-1 with TRBJ2-4, with D possibly called TRBD1 or TRBD2 (6 bases each). The germline V gene has CDR1 MNHNS and CDR2 SASEGT. The V and J ends lost 5 bases and 9 bases respectively, with 26 bases between them. This CDR3 is built from 17 residues. The CDR3 DNA follows: TGTGCCAGCAGTCCGAGGGGGGACATGGAGTTTGGTGGCATTCAGTACTTC. Its translation: CASSPRGDMEFGGIQYF.

This clonotype was picked up a small number of times. The rearrangement links TRBV20-1 to TRBJ2-1; tentative D call: TRBD2 (6 bases). The germline V gene encodes CDR1 DFQATT and CDR2 SNEGSKA (reference sequence). The CDR3 extends over 15 amino acids. Trimming removed 6 bases from V and 9 bases from J, with 24 bases in between. CDR3 sequence: CSAPNFVGGMAEQFF. The DNA of the CDR3 is TGCAGTGCACCGAACTTCGTGGGGGGAATGGCTGAGCAGTTCTTC.

The genes are TRBV6-1 and TRBJ2-3, with 8 bases that match TRBD1. Germline CDR1 is MNHNS and CDR2 is SASEGT. Trimming removed 6 bases from V and 10 bases from J; junction bases left unmatched: 15. The CDR3 length is 15 residues. The CDR3 sequence is CASRLQMAGGVAQYF. The CDR3 nucleotides read TGTGCCAGCAGACTACAGATGGCAGGGGGCGTCGCGCAGTATTTT.

The gene calls are TRBV7-3 and TRBJ2-1, with a possible D match to TRBD1 (5 bases). This CDR3 is 14 amino acids long. Per the germline V gene, CDR1 is SGHTA and CDR2 is FQGTGA. V lost 4 bases to trimming and J lost 2 bases, with 9 bases between them. This CDR3 is CASSSLGAYNEQFF. In DNA form, the CDR3 reads TGTGCCAGCAGCTCCCTAGGGGCCTACAATGAGCAGTTCTTC.